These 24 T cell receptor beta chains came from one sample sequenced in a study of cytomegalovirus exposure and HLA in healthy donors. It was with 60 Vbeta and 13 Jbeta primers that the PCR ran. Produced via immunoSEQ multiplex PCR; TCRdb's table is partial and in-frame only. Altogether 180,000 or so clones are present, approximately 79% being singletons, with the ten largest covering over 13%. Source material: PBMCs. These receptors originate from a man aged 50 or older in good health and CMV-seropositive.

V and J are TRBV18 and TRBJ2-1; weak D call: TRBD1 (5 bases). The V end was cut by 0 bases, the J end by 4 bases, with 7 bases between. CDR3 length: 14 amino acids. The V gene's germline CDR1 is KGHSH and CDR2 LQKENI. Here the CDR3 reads CASSPPNRYNEQFF. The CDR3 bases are TGTGCCAGCTCACCACCGAACAGGTACAATGAGCAGTTCTTC.

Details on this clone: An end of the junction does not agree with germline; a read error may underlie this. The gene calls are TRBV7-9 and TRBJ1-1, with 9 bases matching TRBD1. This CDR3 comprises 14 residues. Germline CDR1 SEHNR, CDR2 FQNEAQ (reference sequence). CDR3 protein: CSSRAGTGSPEAFF. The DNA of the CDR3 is TGTTCCAGCAGGGCCGGGACAGGGAGCCCTGAAGCTTTCTTT.

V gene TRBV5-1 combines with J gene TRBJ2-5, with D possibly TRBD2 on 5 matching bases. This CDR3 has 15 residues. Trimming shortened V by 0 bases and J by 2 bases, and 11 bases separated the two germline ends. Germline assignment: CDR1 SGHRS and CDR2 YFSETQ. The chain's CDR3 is CASSLGATGQETQYF. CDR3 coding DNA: TGCGCCAGCAGCTTGGGAGCCACGGGACAAGAGACCCAGTACTTC.

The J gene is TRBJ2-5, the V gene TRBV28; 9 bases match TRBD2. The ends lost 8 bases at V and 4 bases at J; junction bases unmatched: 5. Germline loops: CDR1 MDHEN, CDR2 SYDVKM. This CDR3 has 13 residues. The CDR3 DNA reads TGTGCCAGCCGCGGGGGGGGGCCAGAGACCCAGTACTTC. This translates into CASRGGGPETQYF.

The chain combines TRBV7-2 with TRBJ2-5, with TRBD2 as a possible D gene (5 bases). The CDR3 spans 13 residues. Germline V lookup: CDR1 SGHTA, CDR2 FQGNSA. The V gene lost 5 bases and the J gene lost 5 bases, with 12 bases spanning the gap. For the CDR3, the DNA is TGTGCCAGCAGCCGGACGCCGGGGGAGACCCAGTACTTC. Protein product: CASSRTPGETQYF. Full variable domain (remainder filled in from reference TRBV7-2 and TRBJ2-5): GAGVSQSPSNKVTEKGKDVELRCDPISGHTALYWYRQSLGQGLEFLIYFQGNSAPDKSGLPSDRFSAERTGGSVSTLTIQRTQQEDSAVYLCASSRTPGETQYFGPGTRLLVL.

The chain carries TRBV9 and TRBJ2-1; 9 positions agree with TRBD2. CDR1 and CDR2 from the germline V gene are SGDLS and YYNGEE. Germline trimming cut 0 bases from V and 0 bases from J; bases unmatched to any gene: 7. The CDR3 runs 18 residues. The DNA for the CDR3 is TGTGCCAGCAGCGTAGGGCTAGCGGGGACCCTCTCCTACAATGAGCAGTTCTTC. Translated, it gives CASSVGLAGTLSYNEQFF.

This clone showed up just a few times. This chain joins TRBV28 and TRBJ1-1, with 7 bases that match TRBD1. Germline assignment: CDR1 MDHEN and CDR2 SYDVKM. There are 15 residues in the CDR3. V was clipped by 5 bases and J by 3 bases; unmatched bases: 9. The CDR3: CASSLPQDRDTEAFF. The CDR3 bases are TGTGCCAGCAGTCTCCCCCAAGACAGGGACACTGAAGCTTTCTTT.

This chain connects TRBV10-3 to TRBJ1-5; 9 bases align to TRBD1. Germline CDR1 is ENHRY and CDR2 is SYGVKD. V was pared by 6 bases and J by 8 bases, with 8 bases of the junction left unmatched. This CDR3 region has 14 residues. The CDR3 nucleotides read TGTGCCATCAGCGAGGGACAGGGACGGGAGCCCCAGCATTTT. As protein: CAISEGQGREPQHF.

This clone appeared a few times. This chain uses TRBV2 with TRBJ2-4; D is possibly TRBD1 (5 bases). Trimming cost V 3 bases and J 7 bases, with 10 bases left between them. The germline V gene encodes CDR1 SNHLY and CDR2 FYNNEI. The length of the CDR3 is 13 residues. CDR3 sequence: CASSEGRGNIQYF. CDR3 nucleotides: TGTGCCAGCAGTGAGGGGCGTGGGAACATTCAGTACTTC. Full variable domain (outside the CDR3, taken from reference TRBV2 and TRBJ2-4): EPEVTQTPSHQVTQMGQEVILRCVPISNHLYFYWYRQILGQKVEFLVSFYNNEISEKSEIFDDQFSVERPDGSNFTLKIRSTKLEDSAMYFCASSEGRGNIQYFGAGTRLSVL.

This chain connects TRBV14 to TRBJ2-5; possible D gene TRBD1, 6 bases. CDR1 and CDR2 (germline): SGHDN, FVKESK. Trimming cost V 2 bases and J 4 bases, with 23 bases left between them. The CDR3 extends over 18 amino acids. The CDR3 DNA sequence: TGTGCCAGCAGCCAAAGACGGGGTCCAGGGGATTGGGGAGAGACCCAGTACTTC. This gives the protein CASSQRRGPGDWGETQYF. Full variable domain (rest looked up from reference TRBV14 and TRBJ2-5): EAGVTQFPSHSVIEKGQTVTLRCDPISGHDNLYWYRRVMGKEIKFLLHFVKESKQDESGMPNNRFLAERTGGTYSTLKVQPAELEDSGVYFCASSQRRGPGDWGETQYFGPGTRLLVL.

The CDR3 coding sequence is TGTGCCTGGGAACAGGGAATAGGCACTCAAGAGACCCAGTACTTC. Protein product: CAWEQGIGTQETQYF. This chain links TRBV30 with TRBJ2-5; TRBD1 is a possible D gene (6 bases). This CDR3 comprises 15 residues. Germline values: CDR1 GTSNPN, CDR2 SVGIG (reference sequence). V lost 5 bases and J lost 2, with 18 bases in between. The whole variable domain, filled in from reference TRBV30 and TRBJ2-5, reads SQTIHQWPATLVQPVGSPLSLECTVEGTSNPNLYWYRQAAGRGLQLLFYSVGIGQISSEVPQNLSASRPQDRQFILSSKKLLLSDSGFYLCAWEQGIGTQETQYFGPGTRLLVL.

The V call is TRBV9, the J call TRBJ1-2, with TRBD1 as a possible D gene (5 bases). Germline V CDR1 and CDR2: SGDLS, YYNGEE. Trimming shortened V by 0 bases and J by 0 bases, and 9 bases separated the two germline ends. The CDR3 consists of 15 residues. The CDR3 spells CASSVATGANYGYTF. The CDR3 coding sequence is TGTGCCAGCAGCGTAGCCACAGGTGCTAACTATGGCTACACCTTC.

The chain's CDR3 is CASSARASANVLTF. The CDR3 region has the DNA TGTGCCAGCAGCGCCAGGGCTTCTGCCAACGTCCTGACTTTC. The chain uses TRBV6-1 and TRBJ2-6, with D maybe TRBD1 (5 bases). The CDR3 has 14 residues. Germline assignment: CDR1 MNHNS and CDR2 SASEGT. Trimming removed 6 bases from V and 7 bases from J, with 13 bases in between.

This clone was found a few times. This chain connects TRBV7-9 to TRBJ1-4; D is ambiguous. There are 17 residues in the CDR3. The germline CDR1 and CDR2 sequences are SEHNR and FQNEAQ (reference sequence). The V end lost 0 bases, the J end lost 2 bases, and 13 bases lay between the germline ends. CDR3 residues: CASSLAAHRETNEKLFF. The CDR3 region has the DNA TGTGCCAGCAGCTTAGCAGCCCACAGAGAGACTAATGAAAAACTGTTTTTT. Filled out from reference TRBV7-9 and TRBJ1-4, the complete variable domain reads DTGVSQNPRHKITKRGQNVTFRCDPISEHNRLYWYRQTLGQGPEFLTYFQNEAQLEKSRLLSDRFSAERPKGSFSTLEIQRTEQGDSAMYLCASSLAAHRETNEKLFFGSGTQLSVL.

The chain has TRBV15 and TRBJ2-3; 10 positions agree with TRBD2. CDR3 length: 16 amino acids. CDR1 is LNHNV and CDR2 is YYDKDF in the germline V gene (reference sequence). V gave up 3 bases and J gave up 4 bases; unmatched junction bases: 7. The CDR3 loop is CATSSRLAGGADTQYF. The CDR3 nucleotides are TGTGCCACCAGCAGTCGACTAGCGGGTGGGGCAGATACGCAGTATTTT.

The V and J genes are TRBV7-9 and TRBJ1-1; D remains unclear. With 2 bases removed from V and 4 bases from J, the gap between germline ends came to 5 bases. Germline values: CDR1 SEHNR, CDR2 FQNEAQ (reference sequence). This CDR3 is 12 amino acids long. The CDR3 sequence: CASSLPRTEAFF. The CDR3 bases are TGTGCCAGCAGCTTACCCCGCACTGAAGCTTTCTTT.

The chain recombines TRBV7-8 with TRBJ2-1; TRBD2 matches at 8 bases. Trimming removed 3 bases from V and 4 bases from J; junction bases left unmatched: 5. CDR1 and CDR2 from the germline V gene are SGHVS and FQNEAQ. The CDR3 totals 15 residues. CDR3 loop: CASSFGGGRYNEQFF. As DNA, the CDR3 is TGTGCCAGCAGCTTTGGCGGGGGGCGATACAATGAGCAGTTCTTC.

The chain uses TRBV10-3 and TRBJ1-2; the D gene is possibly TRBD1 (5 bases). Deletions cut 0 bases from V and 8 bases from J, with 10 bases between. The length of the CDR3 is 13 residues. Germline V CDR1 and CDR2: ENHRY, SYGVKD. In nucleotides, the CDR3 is TGTGCCATCAGTGAGTCCCCAAGGGGAGGCTACACCTTC. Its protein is CAISESPRGGYTF.

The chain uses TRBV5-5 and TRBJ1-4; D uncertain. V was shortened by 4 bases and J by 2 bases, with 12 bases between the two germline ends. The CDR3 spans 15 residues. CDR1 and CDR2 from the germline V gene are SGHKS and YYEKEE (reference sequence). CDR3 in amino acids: CASSISGITNEKLFF. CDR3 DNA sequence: TGTGCCAGCAGCATCTCAGGCATCACTAATGAAAAACTGTTTTTT.

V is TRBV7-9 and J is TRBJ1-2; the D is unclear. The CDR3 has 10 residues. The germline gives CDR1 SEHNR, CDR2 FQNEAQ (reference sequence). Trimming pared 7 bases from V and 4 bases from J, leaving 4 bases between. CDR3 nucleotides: TGTGCCAGCACCCGCTATGGCTACACCTTC. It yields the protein CASTRYGYTF.

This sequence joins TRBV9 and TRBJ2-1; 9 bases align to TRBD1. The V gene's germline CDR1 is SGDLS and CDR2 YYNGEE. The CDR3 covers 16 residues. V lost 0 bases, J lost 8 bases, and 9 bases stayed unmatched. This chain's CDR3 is CASSVAGTGRTDEQFF. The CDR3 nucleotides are TGTGCCAGCAGCGTAGCGGGGACAGGGAGGACCGATGAGCAGTTCTTC.

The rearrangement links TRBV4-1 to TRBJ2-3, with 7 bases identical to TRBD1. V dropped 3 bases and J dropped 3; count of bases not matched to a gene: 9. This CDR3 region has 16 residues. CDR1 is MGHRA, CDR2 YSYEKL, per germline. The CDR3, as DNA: TGCGCCAGCAGCCATGCTGACAGGGCCGGAACAGATACGCAGTATTTT. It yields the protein CASSHADRAGTDTQYF.

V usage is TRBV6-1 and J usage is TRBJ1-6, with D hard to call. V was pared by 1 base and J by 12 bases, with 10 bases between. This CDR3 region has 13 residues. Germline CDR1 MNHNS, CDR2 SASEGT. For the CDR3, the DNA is TGTGCCAGCAGTGAAGGCCAGCGCCGACCCCTCCACTTT. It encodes CASSEGQRRPLHF.

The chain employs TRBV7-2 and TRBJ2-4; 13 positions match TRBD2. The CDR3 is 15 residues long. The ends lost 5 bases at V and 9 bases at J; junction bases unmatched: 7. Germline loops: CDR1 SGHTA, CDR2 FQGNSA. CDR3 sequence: CASSLLAGGPGIQYF. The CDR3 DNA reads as TGTGCCAGCAGCCTACTAGCGGGGGGGCCGGGCATTCAGTACTTC.